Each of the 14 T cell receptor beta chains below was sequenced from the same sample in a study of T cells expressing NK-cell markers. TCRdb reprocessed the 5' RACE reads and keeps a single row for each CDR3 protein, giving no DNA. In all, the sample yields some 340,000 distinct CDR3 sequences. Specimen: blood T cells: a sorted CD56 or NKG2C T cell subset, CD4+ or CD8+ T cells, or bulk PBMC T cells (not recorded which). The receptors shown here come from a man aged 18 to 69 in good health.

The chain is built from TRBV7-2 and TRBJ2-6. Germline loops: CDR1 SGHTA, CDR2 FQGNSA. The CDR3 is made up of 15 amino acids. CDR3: CASSFQQPGANVLTF. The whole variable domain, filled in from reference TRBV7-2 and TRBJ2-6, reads GAGVSQSPSNKVTEKGKDVELRCDPISGHTALYWYRQSLGQGLEFLIYFQGNSAPDKSGLPSDRFSAERTGGSVSTLTIQRTQQEDSAVYLCASSFQQPGANVLTFGAGSRLTVL.

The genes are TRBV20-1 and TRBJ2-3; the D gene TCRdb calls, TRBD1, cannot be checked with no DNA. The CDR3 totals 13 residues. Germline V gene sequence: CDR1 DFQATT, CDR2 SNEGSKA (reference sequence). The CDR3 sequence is CSTRQGKTDTQYF.

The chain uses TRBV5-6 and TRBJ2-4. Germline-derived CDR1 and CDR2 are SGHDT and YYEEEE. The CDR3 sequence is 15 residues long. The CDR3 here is CASSSTYLAKNIQYF. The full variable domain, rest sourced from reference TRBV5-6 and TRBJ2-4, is DAGVTQSPTHLIKTRGQQVTLRCSPKSGHDTVSWYQQALGQGPQFIFQYYEEEERQRGNFPDRFSGHQFPNYSSELNVNALLLGDSALYLCASSSTYLAKNIQYFGAGTRLSVL.

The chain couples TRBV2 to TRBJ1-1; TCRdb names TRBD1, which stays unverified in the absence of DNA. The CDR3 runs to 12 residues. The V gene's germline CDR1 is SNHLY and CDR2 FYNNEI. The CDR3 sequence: CASKIRGTEAFF. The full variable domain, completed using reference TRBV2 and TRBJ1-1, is EPEVTQTPSHQVTQMGQEVILRCVPISNHLYFYWYRQILGQKVEFLVSFYNNEISEKSEIFDDQFSVERPDGSNFTLKIRSTKLEDSAMYFCASKIRGTEAFFGQGTRLTVV.

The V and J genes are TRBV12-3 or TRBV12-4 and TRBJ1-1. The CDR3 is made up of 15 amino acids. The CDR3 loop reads CASTHLGFGNTEAFF.

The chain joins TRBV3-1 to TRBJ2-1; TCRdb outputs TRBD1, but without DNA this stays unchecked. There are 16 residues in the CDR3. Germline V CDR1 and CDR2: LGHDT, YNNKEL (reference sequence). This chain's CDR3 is CASSLDPGQRRNEQFF.

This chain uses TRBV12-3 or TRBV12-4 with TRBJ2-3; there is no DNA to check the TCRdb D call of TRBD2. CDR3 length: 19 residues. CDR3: CASIRHGMAENTITDTQYF.

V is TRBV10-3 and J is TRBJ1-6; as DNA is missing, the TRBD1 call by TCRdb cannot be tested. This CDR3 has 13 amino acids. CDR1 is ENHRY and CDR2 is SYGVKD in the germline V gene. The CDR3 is CAIGDRENSPLHF.

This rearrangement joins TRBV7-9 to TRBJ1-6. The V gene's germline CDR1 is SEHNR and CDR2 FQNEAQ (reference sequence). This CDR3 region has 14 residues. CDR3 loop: CASSLGSDNSPLHF. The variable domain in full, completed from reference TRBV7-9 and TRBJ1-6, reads DTGVSQNPRHKITKRGQNVTFRCDPISEHNRLYWYRQTLGQGPEFLTYFQNEAQLEKSRLLSDRFSAERPKGSFSTLEIQRTEQGDSAMYLCASSLGSDNSPLHFGNGTRLTVT.

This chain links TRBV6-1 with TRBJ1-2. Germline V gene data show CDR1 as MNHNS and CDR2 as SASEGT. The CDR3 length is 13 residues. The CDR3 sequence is CASRKVVGYGYTF.

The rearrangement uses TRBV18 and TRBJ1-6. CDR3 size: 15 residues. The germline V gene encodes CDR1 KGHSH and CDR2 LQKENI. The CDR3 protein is CASSPRWGSNSPLHF.

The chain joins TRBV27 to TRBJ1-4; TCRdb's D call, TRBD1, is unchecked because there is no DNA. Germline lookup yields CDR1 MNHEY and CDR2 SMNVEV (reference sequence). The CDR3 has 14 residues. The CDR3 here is CASSPDRVGEKLFF.

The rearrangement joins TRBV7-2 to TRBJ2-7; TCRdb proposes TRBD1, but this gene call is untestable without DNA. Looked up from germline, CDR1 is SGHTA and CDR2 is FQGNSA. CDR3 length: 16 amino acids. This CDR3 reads CASRQSWTRIPYEQYF.

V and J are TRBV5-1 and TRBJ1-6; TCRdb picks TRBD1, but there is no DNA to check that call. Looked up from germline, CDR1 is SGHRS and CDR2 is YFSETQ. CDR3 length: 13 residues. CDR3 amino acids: CASSRQGEPPLHF.